This TCR beta chain was recorded in a study of blood T cell repertoires in COVID-19. Trimming took off 4 bases at V and 2 bases at J, with 12 bases between the two ends. The CDR3 runs 15 residues. Germline V gene lookup returns CDR1 SGDLS and CDR2 YYNGEE. Profiling relied on immunoSEQ multiplex PCR, and the TCRdb table lists in-frame clones only, not all of them. Found here are roughly 62,000 clones, under 80% of them singletons; the top ten hold around a sixth. Sequencing input: peripheral blood. This receptor was obtained from a man in his sixties with acute or convalescent COVID-19. The rearrangement uses TRBV9 and TRBJ1-4; a possible D gene is TRBD1 (6 bases). In nucleotides, the CDR3 is TGTGCCAGCAGCCCTTGGGGGGGCACTAATGAAAAACTGTTTTTT. Translated: CASSPWGGTNEKLFF.